The entry below describes one T cell receptor beta chain. The CDR3 sequence is 16 residues long. Germline lookup yields CDR1 MRHNA and CDR2 SNTAGT. The V and J ends lost 2 bases and 0 bases, in that order; junction bases with no gene match: 5. The source of the sample is a study of T cell responses to AZD1222 COVID-19 vaccine. Using immunoSEQ multiplex PCR, the repertoire was profiled, and TCRdb retains in-frame clones only, with some absent. The table has some 150,000 clones, 88% seen once. The sequence came from an adult in good health. The chain couples TRBV6-4 to TRBJ2-3, with 7 bases identical to TRBD2. This specimen was peripheral blood, taken on day 0 of AZD1222 vaccination. The CDR3 protein is CASSDSGAASTDTQYF. As DNA, the CDR3 is TGTGCCAGCAGTGACAGCGGGGCAGCTAGCACAGATACGCAGTATTTT.